A selection of T cell receptor beta chains follows, all from one sample in a study of cytomegalovirus exposure and HLA in healthy donors. Repertoires were generated with immunoSEQ multiplex PCR, while TCRdb's copy carries only in-frame clones and drops some. Among some 250,000 clones, roughly 82% were seen once, and the ten largest hold 5% to 6%. The sequencing sample was made of PBMCs. All receptors come from a woman in her thirties or forties in good health and CMV-seropositive. The CDR3 runs from the conserved cysteine through the conserved F or W.

v_call: TRBV10-3; j_call: TRBJ2-2; cdr3_aa: CAIGQGLAGMNTGELFF
v_call: TRBV6-1; j_call: TRBJ2-1; cdr3_aa: CASSPRQGLAEEQFF
v_call: TRBV9; j_call: TRBJ2-5; cdr3_aa: CASSVGTAQETQYF
v_call: TRBV19; j_call: TRBJ1-5; cdr3_aa: CASSTRSDQPQHF
v_call: TRBV10-2; j_call: TRBJ1-2; cdr3_aa: CASGRGRGGYGYTF
v_call: TRBV6-5; j_call: TRBJ2-2; cdr3_aa: CASRPGQRNTGELFF
v_call: TRBV15; j_call: TRBJ1-3; cdr3_aa: CATMGDREPSSGNTIYF
v_call: TRBV19; j_call: TRBJ2-7; cdr3_aa: CASTQGVKQYF
v_call: TRBV2; j_call: TRBJ1-2; cdr3_aa: CASRVGPNYGYTF
v_call: TRBV7-9; j_call: TRBJ1-1; cdr3_aa: CASSLALGRGRTEAFF
v_call: TRBV7-9; j_call: TRBJ2-3; cdr3_aa: CASSLVGTSGTDTQYF
v_call: TRBV30; j_call: TRBJ1-2; cdr3_aa: CACLTGQDYGYTF
v_call: TRBV7-9; j_call: TRBJ2-7; cdr3_aa: CASSLGHPYEQYF
v_call: TRBV5-4; j_call: TRBJ2-5; cdr3_aa: CASSRTSGVDGTQYF
v_call: TRBV6-6; j_call: TRBJ2-5; cdr3_aa: CASKQGQETQYF
v_call: TRBV25-1; j_call: TRBJ1-2; cdr3_aa: CASVAGTGGTGYTF
v_call: TRBV6-5; j_call: TRBJ1-2; cdr3_aa: CASSSDRAYGYTF
v_call: TRBV4-3; j_call: TRBJ1-2; cdr3_aa: CASSQDRGVDYGYTF
v_call: TRBV30; j_call: TRBJ1-5; cdr3_aa: CAVGQAGQPQHF
v_call: TRBV18; j_call: TRBJ2-1; cdr3_aa: CASSPGGLAGSYNEQFF
v_call: TRBV7-9; j_call: TRBJ1-1; cdr3_aa: CASRGGAEAFF
v_call: TRBV25-1; j_call: TRBJ2-7; cdr3_aa: CASISGQTYEQYF
v_call: TRBV7-8; j_call: TRBJ1-5; cdr3_aa: CASSLYSGVSEPQHF
v_call: TRBV19; j_call: TRBJ1-6; cdr3_aa: CASSGARTGGALSYNSPLHF
v_call: TRBV7-3; j_call: TRBJ1-2; cdr3_aa: CASSLNQGYGYTF
v_call: TRBV2; j_call: TRBJ2-7; cdr3_aa: CASYRDRESYEQYF